The sample holds one count of the clone carrying this TCR beta chain. Its matching antigen is unknown. The method was immunoSEQ multiplex PCR; TCRdb's version includes in-frame clones alone and lacks a portion of them. Here the sample spans 2 million to 2.5 million clones, roughly 93% being singletons. This sample stems from a study of shared clonotypes between healthy human individuals. General study findings and limits: Across subsets, estimated richness was generally greater for naive than for memory populations.

Nashville, Tennessee was home to all donors, who were Caucasian adults. The specimen sequenced was naive CD4+ T cells from PBMCs. Noted subset: CD45RA+ positively selected. The TCR originated in a man aged 18 to 30 in good health. Some clones in this sample may be carry-over from other donors' samples.

The CDR3 DNA reads TGTGCCAGCAGCAAAGGAGGGCCCGTTGGCACAGATACGCAGTATTTT. Amino acids: CASSKGGPVGTDTQYF. V gene TRBV28 combines with J gene TRBJ2-3, with D tentatively TRBD2 (6 bases). The CDR3 totals 16 residues. Looked up from germline, CDR1 is MDHEN and CDR2 is SYDVKM. Trimming removed 6 bases at V and 1 base at J, with 17 bases between.